These 5 T cell receptor beta chains were sequenced from one sample in a study of T cells after yellow fever vaccination. TCRdb called the 5' RACE reads again in MiXCR, with one record for every CDR3 protein. This table has under 150,000 distinct CDR3 sequences, 7.7% appearing once. This specimen was CD4+ T cells sorted from PBMCs, taken 5 days after the yellow fever booster vaccination. Receptors originate from a man aged 25 to 40 who received the YFV17D yellow fever vaccine.

The sample holds a few counts of this clonotype. This chain connects TRBV20-1 to TRBJ2-7, with 9 bases lining up with TRBD1. Trimming at V came to 3 bases and at J to 0 bases, leaving 3 bases not matched to a gene. The CDR3 totals 14 residues. Germline V gene lookup returns CDR1 DFQATT and CDR2 SNEGSKA (reference sequence). The CDR3 sequence is CSASKTGGSYEQYF. The CDR3 DNA sequence: TGCAGTGCTAGCAAGACAGGGGGCTCCTACGAGCAGTACTTC.

This clonotype was seen ten or more times. The DNA for the CDR3 is TGTGCCAGCAGCCCAGACAGAGAAGAGACCCAGTACTTC. This sequence encodes CASSPDREETQYF. The rearrangement links TRBV11-2 to TRBJ2-5; tentative D call: TRBD1 (5 bases). The CDR3 runs to 13 residues. Trimming stripped 5 bases from V and 3 bases from J, with 10 bases between. From germline, CDR1 is SGHAT and CDR2 FQNNGV.

The chain employs TRBV20-1 and TRBJ1-5; perhaps TRBD1 as D (6 bases). In germline, CDR1 is DFQATT, CDR2 SNEGSKA (reference sequence). The CDR3 spans 15 residues. V lost 4 bases to trimming and J lost 2 bases, with 15 bases between them. In nucleotides, the CDR3 is TGCAGTGCTACCGTGCAGGGGAGCGGCAATCAGCCCCAGCATTTT. Protein: CSATVQGSGNQPQHF.

This clonotype was seen ten or more times. This chain joins TRBV24-1 and TRBJ2-1; D remains ambiguous. The CDR3 runs to 13 residues. The V and J ends lost 5 bases and 5 bases respectively, with 9 bases between them. The V gene's germline CDR1 is KGHDR and CDR2 SFDVKD. In DNA, the CDR3 is TGTGCCACCAGTGGTACCTGGGACAATGAGCAGTTCTTC. This codes for CATSGTWDNEQFF.

This clonotype was detected many times. This chain uses TRBV7-8 with TRBJ2-1, with TRBD2 matching over 7 bases. J was trimmed by 9 bases and V by 3 bases; bases with no gene match: 17. The germline CDR1 and CDR2 sequences are SGHVS and FQNEAQ. CDR3 size: 17 residues. The CDR3 loop reads CASSFYVAGATQGEQFF. The CDR3, as DNA: TGTGCCAGCAGCTTTTACGTTGCGGGAGCTACCCAAGGTGAGCAGTTCTTC. The variable domain in full, with the rest retrieved from reference TRBV7-8 and TRBJ2-1, is GAGVSQSPRYKVAKRGQDVALRCDPISGHVSLFWYQQALGQGPEFLTYFQNEAQLDKSGLPSDRFFAERPEGSVSTLKIQRTQQEDSAVYLCASSFYVAGATQGEQFFGPGTRLTVL.